Shown below are 18 T cell receptor beta chains from a single sample sequenced in a study of PD-L1 blockade in urothelial cancer. Sequencing used immunoSEQ multiplex PCR; TCRdb keeps in-frame clones, though not all of them. The table lists more than 30,000 clones, around 89% of them singletons. The sequencing here drew on PBMCs, taken around atezolizumab (anti-PD-L1) treatment. Receptors were obtained from a man aged 60-69 years with urothelial cancer.

The chain is built from TRBV5-1 and TRBJ2-3; D perhaps matches TRBD2 (6 bases). CDR1 and CDR2 from the germline V gene are SGHRS and YFSETQ. Between the trimmed V and J ends, which lost 4 bases and 6 bases, there was a span of 15 bases. The CDR3 is 14 residues long. DNA of the CDR3: TGCGCCAGCAGCCCTGGGGACCGGGGGGATACGCAGTATTTT. The encoded protein is CASSPGDRGDTQYF.

Here the CDR3 reads CASRDRGGNQPQHF. The CDR3 DNA sequence: TGTGCCAGCAGGGACAGGGGAGGCAATCAGCCCCAGCATTTT. This chain uses TRBV6-6 with TRBJ1-5; 9 bases agree with TRBD1. Germline-derived CDR1 and CDR2 are MNHNY and SVGAGI (reference sequence). V shed 6 bases, J shed 2 bases, and the junction held 2 bases outside the gene matches. The CDR3 is 14 residues long.

The chain employs TRBV5-1 and TRBJ2-7, with D possibly TRBD1 on 5 matching bases. The germline CDR1 and CDR2 sequences are SGHRS and YFSETQ. With 4 bases removed from V and 0 bases from J, the gap between germline ends came to 20 bases. The CDR3 contains 17 residues. The CDR3 here is CASSPPLVGASSYEQYF. In DNA form, the CDR3 reads TGCGCCAGCAGCCCCCCCCTTGTAGGGGCCAGCTCCTACGAGCAGTACTTC.

J is TRBJ2-7 and V is TRBV27, with unresolved D. This CDR3 has 14 residues. Deletions cut 4 bases from V and 0 bases from J, with 10 bases between. The germline gives CDR1 MNHEY, CDR2 SMNVEV (reference sequence). The CDR3: CASSSTLSSYEQYF. For the CDR3, the DNA is TGTGCCAGCAGTTCCACTTTGAGCTCCTACGAGCAGTACTTC.

This chain uses TRBV6-5 with TRBJ1-1; 9 nucleotides agree with TRBD1. V shed 5 bases and J 6 bases; nucleotides not matched to a gene: 1. The CDR3 runs to 12 residues. Germline CDR1 is MNHEY and CDR2 is SVGAGI. The CDR3 DNA follows: TGTGCCAGCAGTCGACAGGGGGCTGAAGCTTTCTTT. Translating gives CASSRQGAEAFF.

The genes are TRBV5-1 and TRBJ2-1, with 10 bases identical to TRBD2. Per germline, CDR1 SGHRS and CDR2 YFSETQ. This CDR3 has 15 amino acids. Unmatched junction bases numbered 3, after V lost 4 bases and J lost 2 bases. CDR3 bases: TGCGCCAGCAGCCCACTAGCGGGAACCTACAATGAGCAGTTCTTC. Translation gives CASSPLAGTYNEQFF.

The rearrangement uses TRBV19 and TRBJ1-1, with 7 bases aligning to TRBD1. V shed 3 bases and J 1 base; nucleotides not matched to a gene: 5. In germline, CDR1 is LNHDA, CDR2 SQIVND (reference sequence). The CDR3 length is 15 residues. The CDR3 loop reads CASSMSRDRNTEAFF. DNA of the CDR3: TGTGCCAGTAGTATGTCCCGGGACAGGAACACTGAAGCTTTCTTT.

J is TRBJ2-2 and V is TRBV27; 8 bases map to TRBD2. Unmatched junction bases numbered 7, after V lost 7 bases and J lost 3 bases. Per germline, CDR1 MNHEY and CDR2 SMNVEV (reference sequence). This CDR3 contains 15 residues. The CDR3 nucleotides are TGTGCCAGCACCCCGACTAGCGATTACACCGGGGAGCTGTTTTTT. It translates to CASTPTSDYTGELFF.

The chain joins TRBV28 to TRBJ2-7; tentative D call: TRBD1 (7 bases). The CDR3 extends over 17 amino acids. Trimming took 5 bases from V and 0 from J, leaving 20 bases between them. The V gene's germline CDR1 is MDHEN and CDR2 SYDVKM. CDR3 region: CASSIPGGGTVSYEQYF. The DNA for the CDR3 is TGTGCCAGCAGTATCCCTGGAGGGGGGACAGTCTCCTACGAGCAGTACTTC.

This clone occurred once. The genes are TRBV11-2 and TRBJ2-2; 8 bases are a match to TRBD2. Germline V gives CDR1 SGHAT, CDR2 FQNNGV. This CDR3 region has 15 residues. With V trimmed by 2 bases and J by 7 bases, 6 bases remained unmatched. For the CDR3, the DNA is TGTGCCAGCAGCTTAATGGCGGGGGGTTACGGGGAGCTGTTTTTT. Its translation is CASSLMAGGYGELFF.

The chain is built from TRBV4-1 and TRBJ1-4; weak D call: TRBD1 (5 bases). V was trimmed by 1 base and J by 8 bases, leaving 8 bases between them. The CDR3 is made up of 13 amino acids. Germline V gene lookup returns CDR1 MGHRA and CDR2 YSYEKL. CDR3 coding DNA: TGCGCCAGCAGCCAAGGGGGGGGAGAAAAACTGTTTTTT. It specifies CASSQGGGEKLFF.

This rearrangement joins TRBV6-5 to TRBJ2-1; 10 nucleotides line up with TRBD2. Germline loops: CDR1 MNHEY, CDR2 SVGAGI. Germline trimming cut 5 bases from V and 6 bases from J; bases unmatched to any gene: 4. The CDR3 contains 14 residues. The CDR3 region is CASSRLAGSNEQFF. The CDR3 bases are TGTGCCAGCAGTAGACTAGCGGGTTCCAATGAGCAGTTCTTC.

The genes are TRBV5-1 and TRBJ1-1; weak D call: TRBD1 (5 bases). Germline CDR1 is SGHRS and CDR2 is YFSETQ. The V and J ends lost 2 bases and 4 bases respectively, with 12 bases between them. CDR3 length equals 14 residues. The CDR3 region is CASSLAGLGTEAFF. As DNA, the CDR3 is TGCGCCAGCAGCTTAGCGGGGCTAGGCACTGAAGCTTTCTTT.

The genes are TRBV14 and TRBJ2-5, with D possibly TRBD1 on 5 matching bases. Germline loops: CDR1 SGHDN, CDR2 FVKESK. V gave up 2 bases and J gave up 1 base, with 23 bases separating them. CDR3 size: 19 residues. CDR3 coding DNA: TGTGCCAGCAGCCAAAGCCCATTTCAGGGCCAGCAAGGCCAAGAGACCCAGTACTTC. It translates to CASSQSPFQGQQGQETQYF.

A single count supports this clone. The chain uses TRBV19 and TRBJ1-5, with 8 bases lining up with TRBD1. The CDR3 consists of 16 residues. The V segment lost 3 bases and the J segment 6 bases; nucleotides outside the gene matches: 10. Germline CDR1 reads LNHDA; CDR2 reads SQIVND (reference sequence). The CDR3 sequence: CASSIGAGGHGQPQHF. CDR3 bases: TGTGCCAGTAGTATCGGCGCAGGGGGCCACGGTCAGCCCCAGCATTTT.

The V gene is TRBV5-1, the J gene TRBJ1-2; 7 bases line up with TRBD1. CDR1 is SGHRS and CDR2 is YFSETQ in the germline V gene. After removal of 4 bases from V and 0 bases from J, the junction contained 6 bases not matched to a gene. The length of the CDR3 is 15 residues. CDR3 protein: CASSPRGTANYGYTF. The CDR3 region has the DNA TGCGCCAGCAGCCCCCGGGGGACAGCTAACTATGGCTACACCTTC.

The chain joins TRBV30 to TRBJ2-2; 11 bases are a match to TRBD1. The length of the CDR3 is 14 residues. Per germline, CDR1 GTSNPN and CDR2 SVGIG (reference sequence). Trimming took 4 bases from V and 6 from J; bases not matched to a gene: 4. CDR3 bases: TGTGCCTGGAAGGACAGGGGGCGCCCCGGGGAGCTGTTTTTT. This gives the protein CAWKDRGRPGELFF.

The gene calls are TRBV7-6 and TRBJ2-7; 11 bases map to TRBD1. J gave up 6 bases and V 4 bases, and 8 bases lay outside the gene matches. The CDR3 sequence is 15 residues long. The V gene's germline CDR1 is SGHVS and CDR2 FNYEAQ. The CDR3 sequence: CASSSPGQGGLEQYF. The CDR3 nucleotides read TGTGCCAGCAGCTCCCCGGGACAGGGGGGGCTCGAGCAGTACTTC.